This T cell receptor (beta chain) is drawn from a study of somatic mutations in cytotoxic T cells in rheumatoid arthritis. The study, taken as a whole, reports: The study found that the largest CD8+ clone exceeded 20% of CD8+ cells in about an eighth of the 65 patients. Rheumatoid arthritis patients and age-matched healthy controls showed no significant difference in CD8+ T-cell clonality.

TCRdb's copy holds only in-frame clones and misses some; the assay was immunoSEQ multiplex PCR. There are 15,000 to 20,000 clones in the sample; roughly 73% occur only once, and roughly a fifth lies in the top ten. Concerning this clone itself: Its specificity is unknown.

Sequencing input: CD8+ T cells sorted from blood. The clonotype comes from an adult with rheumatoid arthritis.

CDR3 sequence: CASSPTFSTGRNSPLHF. CDR3 coding DNA: TGTGCCAGCAGCCCAACCTTTTCGACAGGGAGAAATTCACCCCTCCACTTT. The chain links TRBV7-8 to TRBJ1-6; 7 bases are a match to TRBD1. The CDR3 contains 17 residues. The V gene's germline CDR1 is SGHVS and CDR2 FQNEAQ. V was pared by 5 bases and J by 7 bases, with 14 bases of the junction left unmatched. Together with reference TRBV7-8 and TRBJ1-6, the CDR3 gives the full variable domain: GAGVSQSPRYKVAKRGQDVALRCDPISGHVSLFWYQQALGQGPEFLTYFQNEAQLDKSGLPSDRFFAERPEGSVSTLKIQRTQQEDSAVYLCASSPTFSTGRNSPLHFGNGTRLTVT.